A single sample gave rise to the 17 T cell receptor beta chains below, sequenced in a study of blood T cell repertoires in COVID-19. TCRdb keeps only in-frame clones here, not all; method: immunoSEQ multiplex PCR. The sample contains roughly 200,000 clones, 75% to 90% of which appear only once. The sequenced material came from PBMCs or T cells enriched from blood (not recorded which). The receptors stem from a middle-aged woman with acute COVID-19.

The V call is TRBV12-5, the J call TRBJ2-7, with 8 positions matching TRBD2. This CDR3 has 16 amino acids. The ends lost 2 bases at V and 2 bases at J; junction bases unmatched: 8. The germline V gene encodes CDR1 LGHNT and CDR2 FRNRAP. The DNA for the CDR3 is TGTGCTAGTGGTTTGTCCCGGGGGGGTTTAACCTACGAGCAGTACTTC. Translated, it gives CASGLSRGGLTYEQYF.

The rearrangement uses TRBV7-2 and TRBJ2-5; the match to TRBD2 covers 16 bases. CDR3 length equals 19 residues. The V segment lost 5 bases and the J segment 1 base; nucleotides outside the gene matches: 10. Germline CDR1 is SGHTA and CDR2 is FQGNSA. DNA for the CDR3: TGTGCCAGCAGCGCCCCGGGACTAGCGGGAGGGTCCTTCCAAGAGACCCAGTACTTC. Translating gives CASSAPGLAGGSFQETQYF.

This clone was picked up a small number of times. For the CDR3, the DNA is TGTGCCAGCAGTGCTAGCGGCTACGAGCAGTACTTC. It yields the protein CASSASGYEQYF. The J gene is TRBJ2-7, the V gene TRBV12-3 or TRBV12-4; TRBD2 aligns across 7 bases. This CDR3 has 12 amino acids. Trimming took 5 bases from V and 3 from J; bases not matched to a gene: 1.

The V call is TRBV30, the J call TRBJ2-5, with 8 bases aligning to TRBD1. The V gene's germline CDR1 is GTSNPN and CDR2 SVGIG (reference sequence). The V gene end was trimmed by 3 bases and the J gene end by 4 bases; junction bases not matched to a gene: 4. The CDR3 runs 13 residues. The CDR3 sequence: CAWRRQGIETQYF. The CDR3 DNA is TGTGCCTGGAGACGACAGGGGATAGAGACCCAGTACTTC. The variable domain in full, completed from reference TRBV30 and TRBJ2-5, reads SQTIHQWPATLVQPVGSPLSLECTVEGTSNPNLYWYRQAAGRGLQLLFYSVGIGQISSEVPQNLSASRPQDRQFILSSKKLLLSDSGFYLCAWRRQGIETQYFGPGTRLLVL.

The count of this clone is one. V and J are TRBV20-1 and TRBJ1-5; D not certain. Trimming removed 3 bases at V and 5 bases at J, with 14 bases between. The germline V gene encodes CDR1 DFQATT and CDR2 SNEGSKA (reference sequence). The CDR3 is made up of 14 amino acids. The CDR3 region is CSASTSPEDQPQHF. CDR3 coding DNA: TGCAGTGCTAGTACCTCCCCAGAGGATCAGCCCCAGCATTTT.

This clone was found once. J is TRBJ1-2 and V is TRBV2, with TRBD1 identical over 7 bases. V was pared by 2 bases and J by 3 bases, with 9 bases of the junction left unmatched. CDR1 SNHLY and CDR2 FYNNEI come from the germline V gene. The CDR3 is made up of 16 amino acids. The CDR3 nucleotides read TGTGCCAGCAGTGAATCAACAGGGGAATACGACTATGGCTACACCTTC. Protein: CASSESTGEYDYGYTF.

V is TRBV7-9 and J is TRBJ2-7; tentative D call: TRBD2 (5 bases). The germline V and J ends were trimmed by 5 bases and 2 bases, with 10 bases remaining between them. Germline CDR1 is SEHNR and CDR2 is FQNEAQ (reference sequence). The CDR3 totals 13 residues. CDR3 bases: TGTGCCAGCAGCCCCGGGATAGCCTACGAGCAGTACTTC. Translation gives CASSPGIAYEQYF.

Here the CDR3 DNA reads TGCGCCAGCAGTCGCCTACGGGGGGCGACTGAAGCTTTCTTT. Its protein is CASSRLRGATEAFF. The chain is built from TRBV23-1 and TRBJ1-1, with D perhaps matching TRBD1 (6 bases). Being an ORF, TRBV23-1 has a function that is uncertain. The CDR3 is 14 residues long. Trimming took off 4 bases at V and 5 bases at J, with 14 bases between the two ends.

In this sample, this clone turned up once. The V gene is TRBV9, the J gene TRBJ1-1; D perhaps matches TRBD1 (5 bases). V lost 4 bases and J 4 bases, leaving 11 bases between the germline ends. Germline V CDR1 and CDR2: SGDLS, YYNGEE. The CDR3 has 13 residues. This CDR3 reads CASSPGVSTEAFF. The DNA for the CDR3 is TGTGCCAGCAGCCCGGGGGTGAGCACTGAAGCTTTCTTT.

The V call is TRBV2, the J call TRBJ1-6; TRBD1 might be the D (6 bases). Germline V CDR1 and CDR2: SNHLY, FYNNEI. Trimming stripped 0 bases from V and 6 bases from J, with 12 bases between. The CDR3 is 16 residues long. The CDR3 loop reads CASSEAPGQTNSPLHF. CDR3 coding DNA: TGTGCCAGCAGTGAAGCGCCAGGACAGACTAATTCACCCCTCCACTTT.

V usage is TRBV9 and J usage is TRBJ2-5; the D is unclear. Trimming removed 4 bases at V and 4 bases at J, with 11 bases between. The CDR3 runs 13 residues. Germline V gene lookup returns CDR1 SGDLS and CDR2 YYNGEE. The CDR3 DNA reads TGTGCCAGCAGCCCATTCCCATTAGAGACCCAGTACTTC. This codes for CASSPFPLETQYF.

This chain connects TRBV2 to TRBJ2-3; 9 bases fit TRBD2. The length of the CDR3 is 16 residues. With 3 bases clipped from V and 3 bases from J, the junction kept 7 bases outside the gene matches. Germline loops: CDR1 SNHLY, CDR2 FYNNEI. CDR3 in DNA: TGTGCCAGCAGTGATGGCGGGGGGGGTATTACAGATACGCAGTATTTT. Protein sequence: CASSDGGGGITDTQYF. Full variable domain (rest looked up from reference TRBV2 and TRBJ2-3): EPEVTQTPSHQVTQMGQEVILRCVPISNHLYFYWYRQILGQKVEFLVSFYNNEISEKSEIFDDQFSVERPDGSNFTLKIRSTKLEDSAMYFCASSDGGGGITDTQYFGPGTRLTVL.

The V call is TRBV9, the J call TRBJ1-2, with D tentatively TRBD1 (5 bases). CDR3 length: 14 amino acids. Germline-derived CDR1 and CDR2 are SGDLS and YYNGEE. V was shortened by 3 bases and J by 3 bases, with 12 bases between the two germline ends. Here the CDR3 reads CASSASGGDYGYTF. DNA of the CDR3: TGTGCCAGCAGCGCATCGGGGGGAGACTATGGCTACACCTTC.

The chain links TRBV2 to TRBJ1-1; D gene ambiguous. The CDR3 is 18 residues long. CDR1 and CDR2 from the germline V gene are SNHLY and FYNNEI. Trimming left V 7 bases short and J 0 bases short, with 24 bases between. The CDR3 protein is CASTRVPLEGGMNTEAFF. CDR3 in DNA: TGTGCCAGCACCCGAGTCCCCCTTGAAGGAGGTATGAACACTGAAGCTTTCTTT.

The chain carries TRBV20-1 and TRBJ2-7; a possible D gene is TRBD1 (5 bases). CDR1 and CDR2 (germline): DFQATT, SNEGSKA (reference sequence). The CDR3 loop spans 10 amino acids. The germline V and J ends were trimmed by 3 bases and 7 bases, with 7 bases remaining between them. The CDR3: CSARYREQYF. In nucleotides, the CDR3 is TGCAGTGCTAGGTACAGGGAGCAGTACTTC.

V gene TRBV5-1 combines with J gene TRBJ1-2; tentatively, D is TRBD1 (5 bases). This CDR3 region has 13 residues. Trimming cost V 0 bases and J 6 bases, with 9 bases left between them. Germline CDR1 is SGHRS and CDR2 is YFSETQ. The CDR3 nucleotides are TGCGCCAGCAGCTTGGTAGGGGAGGATGGCTACACCTTC. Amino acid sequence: CASSLVGEDGYTF.

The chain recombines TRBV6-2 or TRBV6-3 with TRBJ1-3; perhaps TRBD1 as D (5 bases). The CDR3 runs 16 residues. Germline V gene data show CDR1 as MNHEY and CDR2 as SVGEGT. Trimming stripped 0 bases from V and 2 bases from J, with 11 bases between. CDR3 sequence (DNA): TGTGCCAGCAGTTACTCCGGTCAGGGCACTGGAAACACCATATATTTT. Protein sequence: CASSYSGQGTGNTIYF.